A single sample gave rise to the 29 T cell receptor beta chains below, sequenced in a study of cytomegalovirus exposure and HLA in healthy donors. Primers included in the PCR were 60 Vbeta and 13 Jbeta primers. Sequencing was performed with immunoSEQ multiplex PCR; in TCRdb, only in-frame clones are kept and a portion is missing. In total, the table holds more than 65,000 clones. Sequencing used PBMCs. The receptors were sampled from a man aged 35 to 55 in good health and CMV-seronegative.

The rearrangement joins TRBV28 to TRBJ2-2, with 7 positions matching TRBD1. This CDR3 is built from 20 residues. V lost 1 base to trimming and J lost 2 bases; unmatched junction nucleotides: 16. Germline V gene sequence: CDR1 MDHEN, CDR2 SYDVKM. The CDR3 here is CASSLLRLTGQIYNTGELFF. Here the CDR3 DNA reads TGTGCCAGCAGTTTATTGAGGTTGACAGGGCAAATTTACAACACCGGGGAGCTGTTTTTT.

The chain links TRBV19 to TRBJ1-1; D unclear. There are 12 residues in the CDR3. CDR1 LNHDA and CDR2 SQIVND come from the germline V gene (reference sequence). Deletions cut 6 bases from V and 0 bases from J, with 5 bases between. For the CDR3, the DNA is TGTGCCAGTAGCCATGTGAACACTGAAGCTTTCTTT. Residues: CASSHVNTEAFF.

The CDR3: CASSPQGIYGYTF. The CDR3 DNA is TGTGCCAGCAGCCCGCAGGGGATCTATGGCTACACCTTC. The genes are TRBV7-6 and TRBJ1-2; D is perhaps TRBD1 (6 bases). V shed 5 bases and J shed 4 bases, with 11 bases lying between them. The CDR3 has 13 amino acids. Looked up from germline, CDR1 is SGHVS and CDR2 is FNYEAQ.

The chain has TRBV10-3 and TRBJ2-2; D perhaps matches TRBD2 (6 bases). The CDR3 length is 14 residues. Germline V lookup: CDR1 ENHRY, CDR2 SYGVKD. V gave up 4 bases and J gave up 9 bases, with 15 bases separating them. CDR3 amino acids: CAISAGVGTWELFF. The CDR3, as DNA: TGTGCCATCAGTGCGGGGGTGGGGACCTGGGAGCTGTTTTTT.

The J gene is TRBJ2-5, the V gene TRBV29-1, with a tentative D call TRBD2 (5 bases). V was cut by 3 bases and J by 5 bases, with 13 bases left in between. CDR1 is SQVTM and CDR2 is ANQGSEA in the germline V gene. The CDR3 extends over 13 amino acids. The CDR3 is CSVDGGSGETQYF. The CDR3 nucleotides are TGCAGCGTTGATGGTGGAAGCGGTGAGACCCAGTACTTC.

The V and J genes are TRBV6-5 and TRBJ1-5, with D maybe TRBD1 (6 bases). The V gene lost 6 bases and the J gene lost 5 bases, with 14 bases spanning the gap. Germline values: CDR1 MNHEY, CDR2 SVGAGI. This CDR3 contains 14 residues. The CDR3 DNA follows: TGTGCCAGCAGGGGGTCAGGGGCGGATCAGCCCCAGCATTTT. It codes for CASRGSGADQPQHF.

The CDR3 DNA sequence: TGTGCCAGCAGTGAGACAGGTGGTGCTCAGCCCCAGCATTTT. Translating gives CASSETGGAQPQHF. The V and J genes are TRBV6-1 and TRBJ1-5; tentative D call: TRBD1 (6 bases). Trimming removed 3 bases at V and 6 bases at J, with 12 bases between. Germline loops: CDR1 MNHNS, CDR2 SASEGT. The CDR3 is 14 amino acids.

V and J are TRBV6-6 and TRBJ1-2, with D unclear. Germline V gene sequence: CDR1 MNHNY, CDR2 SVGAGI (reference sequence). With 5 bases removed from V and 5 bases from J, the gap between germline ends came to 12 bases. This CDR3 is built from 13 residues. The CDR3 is CASSQQQFYGYTF. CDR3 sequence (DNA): TGTGCCAGCAGTCAACAGCAATTTTATGGCTACACCTTC.

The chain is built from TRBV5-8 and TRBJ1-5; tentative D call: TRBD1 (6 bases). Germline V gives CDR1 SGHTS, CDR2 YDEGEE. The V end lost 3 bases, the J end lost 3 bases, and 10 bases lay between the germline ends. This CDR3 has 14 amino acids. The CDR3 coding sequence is TGTGCCAGCAGCTCCAGGACAGCCAATCAGCCCCAGCATTTT. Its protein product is CASSSRTANQPQHF.

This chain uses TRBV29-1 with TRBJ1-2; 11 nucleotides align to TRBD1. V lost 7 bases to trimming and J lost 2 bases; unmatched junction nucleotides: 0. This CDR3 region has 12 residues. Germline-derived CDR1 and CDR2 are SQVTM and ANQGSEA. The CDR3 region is CSGTGGNYGYTF. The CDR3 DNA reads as TGCAGCGGGACAGGGGGCAACTATGGCTACACCTTC. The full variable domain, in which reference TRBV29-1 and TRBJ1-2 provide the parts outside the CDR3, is SAVISQKPSRDICQRGTSLTIQCQVDSQVTMMFWYRQQPGQSLTLIATANQGSEATYESGFVIDKFPISRPNLTFSTLTVSNMSPEDSSIYLCSGTGGNYGYTFGSGTRLTVV.

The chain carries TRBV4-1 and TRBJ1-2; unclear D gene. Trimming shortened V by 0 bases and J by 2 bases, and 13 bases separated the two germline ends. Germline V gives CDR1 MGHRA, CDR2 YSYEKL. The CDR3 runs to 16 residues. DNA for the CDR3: TGCGCCAGCAGCCAAGAACAACAGCAGAAGAACTATGGCTACACCTTC. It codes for CASSQEQQQKNYGYTF.

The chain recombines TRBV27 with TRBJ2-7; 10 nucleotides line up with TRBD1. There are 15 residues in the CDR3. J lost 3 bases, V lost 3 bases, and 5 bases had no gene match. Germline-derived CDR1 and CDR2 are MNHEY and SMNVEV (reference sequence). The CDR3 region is CASSLAGQGFYEQYF. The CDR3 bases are TGTGCCAGCAGTTTGGCGGGACAGGGGTTCTACGAGCAGTACTTC.

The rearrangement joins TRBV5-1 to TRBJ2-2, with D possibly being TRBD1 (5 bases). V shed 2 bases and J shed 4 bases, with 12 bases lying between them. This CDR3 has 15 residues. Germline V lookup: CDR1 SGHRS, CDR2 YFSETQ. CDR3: CASSFTGGFTGELFF. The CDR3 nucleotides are TGCGCCAGCAGCTTTACAGGCGGATTCACCGGGGAGCTGTTTTTT.

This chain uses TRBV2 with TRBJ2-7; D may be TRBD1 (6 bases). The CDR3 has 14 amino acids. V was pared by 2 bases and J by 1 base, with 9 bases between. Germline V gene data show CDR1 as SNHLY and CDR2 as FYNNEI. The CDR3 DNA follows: TGTGCCAGCAGTGAACAGGGGAGATCCTACGAGCAGTACTTC. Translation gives CASSEQGRSYEQYF. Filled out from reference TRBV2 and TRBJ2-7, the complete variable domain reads EPEVTQTPSHQVTQMGQEVILRCVPISNHLYFYWYRQILGQKVEFLVSFYNNEISEKSEIFDDQFSVERPDGSNFTLKIRSTKLEDSAMYFCASSEQGRSYEQYFGPGTRLTVT.

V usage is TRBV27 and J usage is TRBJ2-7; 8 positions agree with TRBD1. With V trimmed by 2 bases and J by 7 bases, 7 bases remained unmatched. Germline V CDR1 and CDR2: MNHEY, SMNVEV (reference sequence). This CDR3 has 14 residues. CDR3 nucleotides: TGTGCCAGCAGTTTAGGAGGACAGGGTGATGAGCAGTACTTC. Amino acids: CASSLGGQGDEQYF.

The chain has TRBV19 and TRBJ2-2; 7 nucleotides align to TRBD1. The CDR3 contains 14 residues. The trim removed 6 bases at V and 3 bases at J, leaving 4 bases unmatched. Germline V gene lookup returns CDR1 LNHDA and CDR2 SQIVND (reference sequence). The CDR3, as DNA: TGTGCCAGTAGGCGACAGGGAGACACCGGGGAGCTGTTTTTT. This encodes CASRRQGDTGELFF. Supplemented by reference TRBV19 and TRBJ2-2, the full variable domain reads DGGITQSPKYLFRKEGQNVTLSCEQNLNHDAMYWYRQDPGQGLRLIYYSQIVNDFQKGDIAEGYSVSREKKESFPLTVTSAQKNPTAFYLCASRRQGDTGELFFGEGSRLTVL.

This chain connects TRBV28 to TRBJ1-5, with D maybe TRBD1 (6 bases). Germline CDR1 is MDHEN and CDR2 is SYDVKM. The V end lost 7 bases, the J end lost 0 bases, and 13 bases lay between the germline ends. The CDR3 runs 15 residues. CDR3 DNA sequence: TGTGCCAGCACCTCGGACAGATTTAGCAATCAGCCCCAGCATTTT. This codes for CASTSDRFSNQPQHF.

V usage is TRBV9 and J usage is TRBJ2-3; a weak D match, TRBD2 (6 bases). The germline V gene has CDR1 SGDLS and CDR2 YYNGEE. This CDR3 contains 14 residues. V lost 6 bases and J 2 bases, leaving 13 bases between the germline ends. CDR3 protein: CASTLGGYTDTQYF. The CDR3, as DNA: TGTGCCAGCACCCTCGGGGGTTACACAGATACGCAGTATTTT.

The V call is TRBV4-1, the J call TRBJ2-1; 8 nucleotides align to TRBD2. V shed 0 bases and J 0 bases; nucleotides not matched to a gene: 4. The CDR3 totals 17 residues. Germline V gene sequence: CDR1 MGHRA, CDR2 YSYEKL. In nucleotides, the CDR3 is TGCGCCAGCAGCCAAGAGGGACTAGTCAGCTCCTACAATGAGCAGTTCTTC. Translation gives CASSQEGLVSSYNEQFF.

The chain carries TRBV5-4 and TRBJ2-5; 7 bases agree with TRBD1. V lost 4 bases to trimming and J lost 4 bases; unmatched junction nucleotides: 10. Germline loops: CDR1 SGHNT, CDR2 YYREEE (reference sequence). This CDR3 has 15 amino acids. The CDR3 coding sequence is TGTGCCAGCAGCCCTCCTTTCACAGGGGTAGAGACCCAGTACTTC. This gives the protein CASSPPFTGVETQYF.

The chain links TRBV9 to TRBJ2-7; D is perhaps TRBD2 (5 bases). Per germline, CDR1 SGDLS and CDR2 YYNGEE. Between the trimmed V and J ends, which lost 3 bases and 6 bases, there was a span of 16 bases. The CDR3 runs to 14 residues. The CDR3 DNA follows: TGTGCCAGCAGCGAGCGGACGGCGTTCACCGAGCAGTACTTC. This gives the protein CASSERTAFTEQYF.

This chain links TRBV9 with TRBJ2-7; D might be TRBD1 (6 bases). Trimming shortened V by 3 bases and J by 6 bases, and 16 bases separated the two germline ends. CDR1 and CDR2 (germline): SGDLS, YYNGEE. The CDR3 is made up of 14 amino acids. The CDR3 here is CASSGPTRGSEQYF. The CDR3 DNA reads TGTGCCAGCAGCGGTCCAACGAGGGGGAGCGAGCAGTACTTC.

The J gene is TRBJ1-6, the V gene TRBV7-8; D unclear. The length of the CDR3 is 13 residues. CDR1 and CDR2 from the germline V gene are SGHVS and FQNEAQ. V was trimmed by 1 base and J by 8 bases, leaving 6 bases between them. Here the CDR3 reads CASSLVGYSPLHF. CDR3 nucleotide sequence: TGTGCCAGCAGCTTAGTGGGCTATTCACCCCTCCACTTT. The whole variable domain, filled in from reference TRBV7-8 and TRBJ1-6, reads GAGVSQSPRYKVAKRGQDVALRCDPISGHVSLFWYQQALGQGPEFLTYFQNEAQLDKSGLPSDRFFAERPEGSVSTLKIQRTQQEDSAVYLCASSLVGYSPLHFGNGTRLTVT.

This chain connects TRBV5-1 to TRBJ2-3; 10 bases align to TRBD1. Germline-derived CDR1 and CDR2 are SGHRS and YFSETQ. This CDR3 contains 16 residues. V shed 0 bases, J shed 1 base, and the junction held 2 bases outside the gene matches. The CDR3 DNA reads TGCGCCAGCAGCTTGGCCGGGACAGGGGGCACAGATACGCAGTATTTT. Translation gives CASSLAGTGGTDTQYF.

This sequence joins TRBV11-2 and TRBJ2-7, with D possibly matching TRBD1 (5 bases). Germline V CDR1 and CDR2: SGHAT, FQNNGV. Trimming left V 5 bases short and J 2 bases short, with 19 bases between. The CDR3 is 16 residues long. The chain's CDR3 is CASSPQAAGYAYEQYF. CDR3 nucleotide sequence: TGTGCCAGCAGCCCCCAGGCCGCAGGGTACGCCTACGAGCAGTACTTC.

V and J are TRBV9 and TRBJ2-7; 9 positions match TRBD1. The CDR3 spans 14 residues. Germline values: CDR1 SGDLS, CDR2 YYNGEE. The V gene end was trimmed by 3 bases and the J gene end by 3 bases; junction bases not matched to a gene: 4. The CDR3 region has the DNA TGTGCCAGCAGCGCAGGGACAGGGTTCTACGAGCAGTACTTC. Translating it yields CASSAGTGFYEQYF. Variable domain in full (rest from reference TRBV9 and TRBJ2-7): DSGVTQTPKHLITATGQRVTLRCSPRSGDLSVYWYQQSLDQGLQFLIQYYNGEERAKGNILERFSAQQFPDLHSELNLSSLELGDSALYFCASSAGTGFYEQYFGPGTRLTVT.

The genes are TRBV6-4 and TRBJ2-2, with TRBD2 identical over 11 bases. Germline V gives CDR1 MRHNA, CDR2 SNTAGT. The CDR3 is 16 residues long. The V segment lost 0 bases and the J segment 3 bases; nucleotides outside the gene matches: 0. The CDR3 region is CASSDSSGGDTGELFF. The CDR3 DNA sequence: TGTGCCAGCAGTGACTCTAGCGGGGGGGACACCGGGGAGCTGTTTTTT.

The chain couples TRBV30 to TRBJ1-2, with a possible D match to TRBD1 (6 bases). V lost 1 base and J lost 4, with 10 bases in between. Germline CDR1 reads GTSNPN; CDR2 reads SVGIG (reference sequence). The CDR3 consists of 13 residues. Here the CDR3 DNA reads TGTGCCTGGAGTGCAGGGGCGATCTATGGCTACACCTTC. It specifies CAWSAGAIYGYTF.

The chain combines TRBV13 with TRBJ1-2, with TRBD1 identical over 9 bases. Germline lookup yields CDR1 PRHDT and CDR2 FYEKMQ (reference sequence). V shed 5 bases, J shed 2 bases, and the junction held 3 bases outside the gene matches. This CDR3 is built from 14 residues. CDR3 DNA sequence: TGTGCCAGCAGCCCGGGACAGGGAAACTATGGCTACACCTTC. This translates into CASSPGQGNYGYTF.